This T cell receptor (beta chain) emerged from a study of cytomegalovirus exposure and HLA in healthy donors. Study in general: It was reported in a later analysis that the same platform had been used for the 100 to 150 validation repertoires as for the 550 to 700 first-cohort repertoires.

As to this clone: Its antigen is undetermined.

J was trimmed by 4 bases and V by 5 bases; bases with no gene match: 7. In germline, CDR1 is SGHTA, CDR2 FQGNSA. The CDR3 runs 15 residues. General observations from the study: It was around 160 TCR beta chains that were listed as cytomegalovirus-associated. Three CMV-associated chains were confirmed in vitro to be specific for CMV antigens.

TCRdb keeps only in-frame clones here, not all; method: immunoSEQ multiplex PCR. The data hold about 130,000 clones, with more than 95% observed a single time. The chain recombines TRBV7-2 with TRBJ1-1; TRBD1 matches at 10 bases. The TCR sequence derives from a man in his late teens or twenties in good health and CMV-seronegative. Input material: PBMCs. DNA for the CDR3: TGTGCCAGCAGCGTCCGGGACAGGGGCCTCACTGAAGCTTTCTTT. Translating gives CASSVRDRGLTEAFF.